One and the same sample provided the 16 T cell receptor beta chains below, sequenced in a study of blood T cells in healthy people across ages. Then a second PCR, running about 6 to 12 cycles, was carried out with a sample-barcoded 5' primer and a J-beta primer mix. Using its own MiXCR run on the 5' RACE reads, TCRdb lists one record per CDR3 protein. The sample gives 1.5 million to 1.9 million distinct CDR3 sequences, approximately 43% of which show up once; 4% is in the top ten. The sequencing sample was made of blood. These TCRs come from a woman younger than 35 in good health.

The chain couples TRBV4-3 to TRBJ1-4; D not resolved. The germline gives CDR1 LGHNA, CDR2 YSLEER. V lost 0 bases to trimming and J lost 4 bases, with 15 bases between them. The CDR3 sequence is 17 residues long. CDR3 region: CASSQDRDGSYNEKLFF. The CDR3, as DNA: TGCGCCAGCAGCCAAGATCGGGATGGCAGTTATAATGAAAAACTGTTTTTT.

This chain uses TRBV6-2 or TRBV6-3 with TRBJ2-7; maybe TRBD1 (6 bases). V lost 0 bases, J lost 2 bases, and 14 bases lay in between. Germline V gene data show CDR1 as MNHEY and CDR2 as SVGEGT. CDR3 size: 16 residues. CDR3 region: CASSYSTWTDTYEQYF. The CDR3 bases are TGTGCCAGCAGTTACTCGACGTGGACAGACACCTACGAGCAGTACTTC.

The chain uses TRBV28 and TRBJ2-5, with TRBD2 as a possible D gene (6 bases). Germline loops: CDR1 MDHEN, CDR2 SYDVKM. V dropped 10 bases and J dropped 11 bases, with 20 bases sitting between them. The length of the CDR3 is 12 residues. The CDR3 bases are TGTGCCACCAAGACTAGTTACAATGAGCAGTACTTC. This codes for CATKTSYNEQYF. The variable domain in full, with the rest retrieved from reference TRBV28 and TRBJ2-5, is DVKVTQSSRYLVKRTGEKVFLECVQDMDHENMFWYRQDPGLGLRLIYFSYDVKMKEKGDIPEGYSVSREKKERFSLILESASTNQTSMYLCATKTSYNEQYFGPGTRLLVL.

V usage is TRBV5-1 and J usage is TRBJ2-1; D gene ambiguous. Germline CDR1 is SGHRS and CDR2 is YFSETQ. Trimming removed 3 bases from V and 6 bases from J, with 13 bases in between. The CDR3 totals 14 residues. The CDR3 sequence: CASSSQILSNEQFF. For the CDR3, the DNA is TGCGCCAGCAGCTCCCAAATTCTATCCAATGAGCAGTTCTTC.

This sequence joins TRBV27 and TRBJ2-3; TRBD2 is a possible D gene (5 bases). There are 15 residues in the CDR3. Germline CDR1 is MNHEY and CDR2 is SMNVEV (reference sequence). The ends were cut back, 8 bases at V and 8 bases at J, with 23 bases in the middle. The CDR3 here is CASSREFDGMGTQYF. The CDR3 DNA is TGTGCCAGCTCGAGGGAGTTCGATGGTATGGGTACGCAGTATTTT.

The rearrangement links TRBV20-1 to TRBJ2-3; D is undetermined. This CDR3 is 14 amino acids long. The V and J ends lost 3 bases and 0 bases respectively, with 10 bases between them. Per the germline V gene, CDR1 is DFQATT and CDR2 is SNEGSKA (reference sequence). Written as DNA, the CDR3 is TGCAGTGCTAGTCGCTATGGTAGCACAGATACGCAGTATTTT. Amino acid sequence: CSASRYGSTDTQYF.

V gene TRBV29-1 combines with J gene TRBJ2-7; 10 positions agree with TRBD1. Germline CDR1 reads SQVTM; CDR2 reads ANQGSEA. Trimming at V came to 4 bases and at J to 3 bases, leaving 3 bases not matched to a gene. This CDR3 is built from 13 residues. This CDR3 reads CSVAGQGIYEQYF. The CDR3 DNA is TGCAGCGTTGCGGGACAGGGGATCTACGAGCAGTACTTC.

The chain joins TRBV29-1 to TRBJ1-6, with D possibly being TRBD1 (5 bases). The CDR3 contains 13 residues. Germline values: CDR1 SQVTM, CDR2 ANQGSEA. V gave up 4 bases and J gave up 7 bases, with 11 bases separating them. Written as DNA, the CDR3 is TGCAGCGTTGGGGACGCACCGAATTCACCCCTCCACTTT. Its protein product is CSVGDAPNSPLHF.

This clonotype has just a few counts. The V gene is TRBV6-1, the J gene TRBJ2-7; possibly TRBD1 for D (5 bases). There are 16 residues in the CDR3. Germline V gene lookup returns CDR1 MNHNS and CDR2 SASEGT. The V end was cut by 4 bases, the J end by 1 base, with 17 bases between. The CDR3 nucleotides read TGTGCCAGCAGTGTTAACCCGGACACGAATTCCTACGAGCAGTACTTC. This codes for CASSVNPDTNSYEQYF.

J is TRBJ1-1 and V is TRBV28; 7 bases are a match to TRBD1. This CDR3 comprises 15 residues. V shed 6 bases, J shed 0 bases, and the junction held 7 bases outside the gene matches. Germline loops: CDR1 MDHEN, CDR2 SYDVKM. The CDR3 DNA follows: TGTGCCAGCAGCAAACCCGGGACAGTGAACACTGAAGCTTTCTTT. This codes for CASSKPGTVNTEAFF.

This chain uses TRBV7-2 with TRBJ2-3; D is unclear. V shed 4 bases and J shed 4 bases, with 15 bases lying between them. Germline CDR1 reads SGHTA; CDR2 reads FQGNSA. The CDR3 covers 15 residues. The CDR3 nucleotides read TGTGCCAGCAGCTCCCTTGGATTCATCTCAGATACGCAGTATTTT. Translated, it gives CASSSLGFISDTQYF.

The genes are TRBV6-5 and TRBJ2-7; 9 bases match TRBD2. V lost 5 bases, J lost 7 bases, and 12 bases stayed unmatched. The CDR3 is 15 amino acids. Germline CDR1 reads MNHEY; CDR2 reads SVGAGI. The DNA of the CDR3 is TGTGCCAGCAGTGGAGCTAGCGGGGCCTCCGGTGAGCAGTACTTC. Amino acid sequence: CASSGASGASGEQYF.

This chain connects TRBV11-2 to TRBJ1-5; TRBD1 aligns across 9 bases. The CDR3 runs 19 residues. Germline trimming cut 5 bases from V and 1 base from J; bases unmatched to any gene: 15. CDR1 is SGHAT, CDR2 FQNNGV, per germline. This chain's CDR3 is CASSPSGVQGAMSNQPQHF. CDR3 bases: TGTGCCAGCAGCCCTTCAGGGGTACAGGGGGCAATGAGCAATCAGCCCCAGCATTTT.

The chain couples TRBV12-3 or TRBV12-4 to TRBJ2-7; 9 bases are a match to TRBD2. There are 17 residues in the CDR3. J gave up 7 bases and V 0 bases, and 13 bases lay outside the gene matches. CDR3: CASSLAEGLAAYNEQYF. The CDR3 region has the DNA TGTGCCAGCAGTTTAGCGGAGGGACTAGCAGCATACAATGAGCAGTACTTC.

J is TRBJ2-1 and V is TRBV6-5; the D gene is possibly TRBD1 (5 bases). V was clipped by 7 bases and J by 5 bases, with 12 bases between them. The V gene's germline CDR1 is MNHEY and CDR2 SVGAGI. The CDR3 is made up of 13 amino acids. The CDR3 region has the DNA TGTGCCAGCAAAAAGGACACTAACAATGAGCAGTTCTTC. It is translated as CASKKDTNNEQFF.

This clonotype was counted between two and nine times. The CDR3 loop is CASSDGVIDGYTF. As DNA, the CDR3 is TGTGCCAGCAGTGATGGGGTAATCGATGGCTACACCTTC. The V gene is TRBV2, the J gene TRBJ1-2; D gene unclear. V was trimmed by 3 bases and J by 6 bases, leaving 11 bases between them. This CDR3 has 13 amino acids. CDR1 SNHLY and CDR2 FYNNEI come from the germline V gene.